These 24 T cell receptor beta chains share one sample of origin, sequenced in a study of cytomegalovirus exposure and HLA in healthy donors. In the PCR, 60 Vbeta and 13 Jbeta primers were used. Profiling relied on immunoSEQ multiplex PCR, and the TCRdb table lists in-frame clones only, not all of them. The sample holds 100,000 to 150,000 clones, 83% seen once. Sequenced sample: PBMCs. The receptors derive from a girl aged 2 to 9 in good health and CMV-seronegative.

The V and J genes are TRBV6-5 and TRBJ2-7; 7 bases agree with TRBD1. J lost 2 bases, V lost 5 bases, and 6 bases had no gene match. Germline lookup yields CDR1 MNHEY and CDR2 SVGAGI. The CDR3 extends over 14 amino acids. Here the CDR3 reads CASSTRQGPYEQYF. CDR3 DNA sequence: TGTGCCAGCAGTACCAGACAGGGCCCCTACGAGCAGTACTTC.

The chain recombines TRBV19 with TRBJ1-1; 8 bases align to TRBD1. V shed 9 bases, J shed 4 bases, and the junction held 13 bases outside the gene matches. Germline values: CDR1 LNHDA, CDR2 SQIVND (reference sequence). This CDR3 has 15 amino acids. The CDR3 is CASTRDRIGSTEAFF. The CDR3 DNA sequence: TGTGCCAGCACCCGGGACAGGATCGGGTCCACTGAAGCTTTCTTT.

The genes are TRBV2 and TRBJ1-6; the match to TRBD1 covers 8 bases. Germline-derived CDR1 and CDR2 are SNHLY and FYNNEI. V was pared by 10 bases and J by 1 base, with 6 bases of the junction left unmatched. This CDR3 has 15 amino acids. CDR3 protein: CAIRTGRSYNSPLHF. The CDR3 coding sequence is TGTGCCATCCGGACAGGGCGGTCCTATAATTCACCCCTCCACTTT.

The chain couples TRBV6-5 to TRBJ1-2; no definite D call. The CDR3 is 13 residues long. CDR1 and CDR2 from the germline V gene are MNHEY and SVGAGI. Trimming took 2 bases from V and 3 from J, leaving 7 bases between them. CDR3 in DNA: TGTGCCAGCAGTTACGGAGCATACTATGGCTACACCTTC. This sequence encodes CASSYGAYYGYTF.

This chain uses TRBV5-8 with TRBJ1-1; tentative D call: TRBD1 (5 bases). This CDR3 is built from 15 residues. Trimming pared 4 bases from V and 1 base from J, leaving 14 bases between. From germline, CDR1 is SGHTS and CDR2 YDEGEE. Written as DNA, the CDR3 is TGTGCCAGCAGCCGCGCTACTACAGGGAACACTGAAGCTTTCTTT. This gives the protein CASSRATTGNTEAFF.

This clone turned up a few times. This chain joins TRBV4-1 and TRBJ1-1, with unresolved D. This CDR3 comprises 11 residues. V shed 3 bases and J shed 5 bases, with 4 bases lying between them. The V gene's germline CDR1 is MGHRA and CDR2 YSYEKL. CDR3 amino acids: CASSQETEAFF. CDR3 coding DNA: TGCGCCAGCAGCCAGGAGACTGAAGCTTTCTTT.

V and J are TRBV4-2 and TRBJ2-7, with TRBD2 identical over 9 bases. The CDR3 loop spans 15 amino acids. The germline CDR1 and CDR2 sequences are LGHNA and YNFKEQ. The J segment lost 7 bases and the V segment lost 4 bases, leaving 11 bases of the junction unmatched. The CDR3 region is CASSPWTSETKEQYF. The DNA of the CDR3 is TGTGCCAGCAGCCCGTGGACTAGCGAAACGAAAGAGCAGTACTTC.

The gene calls are TRBV11-2 and TRBJ2-5, with D uncertain. The CDR3 sequence is 15 residues long. From germline, CDR1 is SGHAT and CDR2 FQNNGV. Trimming removed 2 bases at V and 1 base at J, with 11 bases between. This CDR3 is CASSLPLGAQETQYF. CDR3 sequence (DNA): TGTGCCAGCAGCTTACCGCTAGGTGCCCAAGAGACCCAGTACTTC.

This chain uses TRBV21-1 with TRBJ2-7; the table's D call, TRBD2, has no DNA check behind it. TRBV21-1 is a listed pseudogene. The CDR3 has 21 amino acids. CDR3 nucleotide sequence: TGTGCCAGCAGCAAAGTCTCCCTATCTGCCGGGACTAGCCTTTTTCACTACGAGCAGTACTTC. This gives the protein CASSKVSLSAGTSLFHYEQYF.

The genes are TRBV7-9 and TRBJ2-3; D remains ambiguous. V lost 6 bases, J lost 4 bases, and 17 bases lay in between. Per germline, CDR1 SEHNR and CDR2 FQNEAQ (reference sequence). The CDR3 totals 15 residues. In DNA form, the CDR3 reads TGTGCCAGCAGGGGTGGCCGGGTAGTAGCAGATACGCAGTATTTT. It is translated as CASRGGRVVADTQYF.

This rearrangement joins TRBV6-1 to TRBJ1-2; tentative D call: TRBD1 (6 bases). The CDR3 length is 14 residues. V was cut by 3 bases and J by 4 bases, with 12 bases left in between. Germline CDR1 MNHNS, CDR2 SASEGT. The CDR3 coding sequence is TGTGCCAGCAGTGACAGGGGATTCACCTATGGCTACACCTTC. It codes for CASSDRGFTYGYTF.

V gene TRBV11-2 combines with J gene TRBJ2-1; D ambiguous. CDR1 and CDR2 (germline): SGHAT, FQNNGV. This CDR3 is built from 14 residues. V was cut by 5 bases and J by 6 bases, with 14 bases left in between. The CDR3 sequence: CASSLQFLRNEQFF. DNA for the CDR3: TGTGCCAGCAGCCTTCAATTCCTACGCAATGAGCAGTTCTTC.

The CDR3 DNA follows: TGTGCCAGCAGTATGACAGGTCGGGAAAAACTGTTTTTT. Translated: CASSMTGREKLFF. The V and J genes are TRBV27 and TRBJ1-4; weak D call: TRBD1 (6 bases). This CDR3 has 13 amino acids. Trimming removed 5 bases at V and 8 bases at J, with 12 bases between. Germline-derived CDR1 and CDR2 are MNHEY and SMNVEV (reference sequence). Full variable domain (missing parts from reference TRBV27 and TRBJ1-4): EAQVTQNPRYLITVTGKKLTVTCSQNMNHEYMSWYRQDPGLGLRQIYYSMNVEVTDKGDVPEGYKVSRKEKRNFPLILESPSPNQTSLYFCASSMTGREKLFFGSGTQLSVL.

This chain connects TRBV2 to TRBJ1-2; a possible D gene is TRBD1 (5 bases). The CDR3 covers 10 residues. With 7 bases removed from V and 5 bases from J, the gap between germline ends came to 5 bases. Germline V lookup: CDR1 SNHLY, CDR2 FYNNEI. CDR3 DNA: TGTGCCAGCAAGGGGTATGGCTACACCTTC. Its protein product is CASKGYGYTF. The whole variable domain, remainder taken from reference TRBV2 and TRBJ1-2, is EPEVTQTPSHQVTQMGQEVILRCVPISNHLYFYWYRQILGQKVEFLVSFYNNEISEKSEIFDDQFSVERPDGSNFTLKIRSTKLEDSAMYFCASKGYGYTFGSGTRLTVV.

The rearrangement links TRBV5-1 to TRBJ2-3; 7 bases match TRBD2. The V gene end was trimmed by 0 bases and the J gene end by 5 bases; junction bases not matched to a gene: 6. Germline values: CDR1 SGHRS, CDR2 YFSETQ. The CDR3 consists of 15 residues. The CDR3, as DNA: TGCGCCAGCAGCTTGGCCTGGGGAGGGAAAGATACGCAGTATTTT. It is translated as CASSLAWGGKDTQYF.

V and J are TRBV27 and TRBJ2-5, with D unresolved. The ends were cut back, 3 bases at V and 5 bases at J, with 13 bases in the middle. The CDR3 is 14 residues long. Germline V CDR1 and CDR2: MNHEY, SMNVEV (reference sequence). The chain's CDR3 is CASSFSLARETQYF. DNA for the CDR3: TGTGCCAGCAGTTTCTCTCTTGCTAGGGAGACCCAGTACTTC.

The J gene is TRBJ2-2, the V gene TRBV6-1; TRBD2 matches at 7 bases. CDR3 length: 13 amino acids. The V gene's germline CDR1 is MNHNS and CDR2 SASEGT. V was clipped by 8 bases and J by 7 bases; unmatched bases: 7. The CDR3 bases are TGTGCCAGCGGACGGACTAGAGGCGGGGAGCTGTTTTTT. Translation gives CASGRTRGGELFF.

The rearrangement uses TRBV7-6 and TRBJ1-3; 7 nucleotides line up with TRBD1. The germline gives CDR1 SGHVS, CDR2 FNYEAQ. The V segment lost 5 bases and the J segment 3 bases; nucleotides outside the gene matches: 10. The CDR3 consists of 16 residues. In DNA form, the CDR3 reads TGTGCCAGCAGCCTGGGGTCGGGACAGCTTGGAAACACCATATATTTT. Amino acid sequence: CASSLGSGQLGNTIYF.

V usage is TRBV7-3 and J usage is TRBJ2-2; D unclear. Germline V CDR1 and CDR2: SGHTA, FQGTGA. The V end lost 5 bases, the J end lost 1 base, and 2 bases lay between the germline ends. The CDR3 has 12 residues. The CDR3 bases are TGTGCCAGCAGCCGGAACACCGGGGAGCTGTTTTTT. It is translated as CASSRNTGELFF.

The chain combines TRBV23-1 with TRBJ2-5, with D tentatively TRBD2 (5 bases). TRBV23-1 is designated an ORF whose function remains uncertain. V lost 7 bases to trimming and J lost 2 bases, with 20 bases between them. The CDR3 contains 16 residues. The CDR3 loop is CASTPLPDLEQETQYF. In nucleotides, the CDR3 is TGCGCCAGCACGCCGCTCCCGGACTTAGAACAAGAGACCCAGTACTTC.

This sequence joins TRBV18 and TRBJ2-3, with TRBD2 matching over 9 bases. Germline CDR1 reads KGHSH; CDR2 reads LQKENI. This CDR3 is built from 14 residues. V lost 3 bases to trimming and J lost 5 bases; unmatched junction nucleotides: 3. The CDR3 reads CASSPVAGVDTQYF. CDR3 in DNA: TGTGCCAGCTCACCGGTAGCGGGAGTAGATACGCAGTATTTT.

The chain couples TRBV21-1 to TRBJ1-6; the D segment call TRBD1 is taken from the table without a DNA check. TRBV21-1 is marked as a pseudogene. The CDR3 loop spans 19 amino acids. The CDR3 nucleotides are TGTGCCAGCAGCAAAAAAGTTGGGACAGGGGGCTCCTATAATTCACCCCTCCACTTT. Translation: CASSKKVGTGGSYNSPLHF.

The chain is built from TRBV6-5 and TRBJ2-5, with 7 nucleotides matching TRBD1. After removal of 6 bases from V and 5 bases from J, the junction contained 9 bases not matched to a gene. There are 14 residues in the CDR3. Germline CDR1 is MNHEY and CDR2 is SVGAGI. The CDR3 DNA reads TGTGCCAGCAGGTTTAGGGGGCGCGAGGAGACCCAGTACTTC. This sequence encodes CASRFRGREETQYF.

This chain joins TRBV19 and TRBJ2-1; tentative D call: TRBD1 (5 bases). The CDR3 contains 16 residues. The germline gives CDR1 LNHDA, CDR2 SQIVND (reference sequence). Between the trimmed V and J ends, which lost 4 bases and 7 bases, there was a span of 20 bases. The CDR3 bases are TGTGCCAGTAGTACCGGAAGGGGCTTAGGAGAGAATGAGCAGTTCTTC. Translation gives CASSTGRGLGENEQFF.